This passage covers 27 T cell receptor beta chains from one sample sequenced in a study of OX40 agonist ivuxolimab in advanced cancers. Assay used: immunoSEQ multiplex PCR; TCRdb lists only in-frame clones, some missing. The sample holds 20,000 or so clones; more than 70% are singletons and the top ten take 30%. Sequencing used CD4+ or CD8+ T cells sorted from blood, obtained in a trial of the OX40 agonist ivuxolimab. These receptors all stem from an adult with an advanced solid tumor such as melanoma, head and neck, liver or kidney cancer.

The chain joins TRBV5-6 to TRBJ2-7; the D is unclear. CDR1 SGHDT and CDR2 YYEEEE come from the germline V gene. This CDR3 has 13 residues. V was trimmed by 1 base and J by 3 bases, leaving 8 bases between them. The CDR3 bases are TGTGCCAGCAGCTTGAGTCAGGACTACGAGCAGTACTTC. This translates into CASSLSQDYEQYF.

The rearrangement uses TRBV18 and TRBJ2-1, with 14 bases that match TRBD2. CDR3 length: 18 amino acids. Per germline, CDR1 KGHSH and CDR2 LQKENI. The V and J ends lost 6 bases and 3 bases, in that order; junction bases with no gene match: 10. CDR3 amino acids: CASSPAMGLAGDYNEQFF. CDR3 DNA sequence: TGTGCCAGCTCCCCCGCCATGGGACTAGCGGGGGACTACAATGAGCAGTTCTTC.

By share, this clone counts as medium-sized. The rearrangement links TRBV7-6 to TRBJ1-3; D is ambiguous. The V gene's germline CDR1 is SGHVS and CDR2 FNYEAQ. The V and J ends lost 4 bases and 0 bases respectively, with 10 bases between them. The CDR3 runs to 15 residues. CDR3 nucleotide sequence: TGTGCCAGCAGCTCGACCCCGAGCTCTGGAAACACCATATATTTT. It is translated as CASSSTPSSGNTIYF.

This clone came up a few times. The chain joins TRBV2 to TRBJ2-7, with D uncertain. V dropped 3 bases and J dropped 2 bases, with 11 bases sitting between them. The germline V gene has CDR1 SNHLY and CDR2 FYNNEI. This CDR3 contains 14 residues. The CDR3 sequence is CASSDRSTTYEQYF. The CDR3 nucleotides read TGTGCCAGCAGTGACCGCTCTACCACCTACGAGCAGTACTTC.

The chain couples TRBV5-1 to TRBJ2-7; D gene ambiguous. Germline lookup yields CDR1 SGHRS and CDR2 YFSETQ. This CDR3 region has 16 residues. Between the trimmed V and J ends, which lost 0 bases and 1 base, there was a span of 14 bases. CDR3 sequence reads: CASSLAEIFPSYEQYF. CDR3 DNA sequence: TGCGCCAGCAGCTTGGCCGAGATATTCCCATCCTACGAGCAGTACTTC.

The chain couples TRBV6-5 to TRBJ1-5; D remains ambiguous. The length of the CDR3 is 14 residues. Deletions cut 5 bases from V and 4 bases from J, with 12 bases between. Germline V gene lookup returns CDR1 MNHEY and CDR2 SVGAGI. CDR3 bases: TGTGCCAGCAGTCCCGGGAACCAAAATCAGCCCCAGCATTTT. Protein: CASSPGNQNQPQHF.

CDR3 bases: TGTGCCAGCGACGACGGGACTGAAGCTTTCTTT. Protein: CASDDGTEAFF. The chain joins TRBV6-5 to TRBJ1-1; D gene unclear. CDR3 length equals 11 residues. Germline loops: CDR1 MNHEY, CDR2 SVGAGI. The germline V and J ends were trimmed by 8 bases and 5 bases, with 9 bases remaining between them.

The chain uses TRBV30 and TRBJ1-1, with TRBD1 identical over 8 bases. V shed 7 bases, J shed 7 bases, and the junction held 14 bases outside the gene matches. CDR1 and CDR2 (germline): GTSNPN, SVGIG (reference sequence). The CDR3 sequence is 14 residues long. The CDR3 protein is CASKFDRGLGEAFF. The CDR3 region has the DNA TGTGCCTCTAAATTCGACAGGGGATTAGGTGAAGCTTTCTTT. Combining the CDR3 with reference TRBV30 and TRBJ1-1 gives the whole variable domain SQTIHQWPATLVQPVGSPLSLECTVEGTSNPNLYWYRQAAGRGLQLLFYSVGIGQISSEVPQNLSASRPQDRQFILSSKKLLLSDSGFYLCASKFDRGLGEAFFGQGTRLTVV.

J is TRBJ1-2 and V is TRBV29-1; a weak D match, TRBD1 (6 bases). CDR3 length: 14 amino acids. Trimming stripped 1 base from V and 3 bases from J, with 12 bases between. CDR1 SQVTM and CDR2 ANQGSEA come from the germline V gene. The CDR3 sequence is CSVEGGGPDYGYTF. The CDR3 DNA sequence: TGCAGCGTTGAAGGGGGGGGGCCCGACTATGGCTACACCTTC.

This clone has just one count. The CDR3 DNA sequence: TGTGCCTCAGGACAACGGCCCAACTATGGCTACACCTTC. Translation gives CASGQRPNYGYTF. The chain links TRBV27 to TRBJ1-2; D possibly corresponds to TRBD1 (5 bases). The V end lost 11 bases, the J end lost 2 bases, and 15 bases lay between the germline ends. From germline, CDR1 is MNHEY and CDR2 SMNVEV (reference sequence). This CDR3 comprises 13 residues.

The chain uses TRBV5-4 and TRBJ2-7; D is possibly TRBD2 (5 bases). Germline V gene data show CDR1 as SGHNT and CDR2 as YYREEE (reference sequence). This CDR3 contains 13 residues. The V end was cut by 0 bases, the J end by 4 bases, with 8 bases between. CDR3 DNA sequence: TGTGCCAGCAGCTTGGGGCGGGTTTACGAGCAGTACTTC. This encodes CASSLGRVYEQYF.

This clone was recorded only once. The chain is built from TRBV29-1 and TRBJ2-1; tentatively, D is TRBD2 (5 bases). Trimming shortened V by 6 bases and J by 9 bases, and 12 bases separated the two germline ends. Germline values: CDR1 SQVTM, CDR2 ANQGSEA. The CDR3 runs 11 residues. The CDR3 spells CSVRNGIEQFF. Written as DNA, the CDR3 is TGCAGCGTCCGTAACGGGATTGAGCAGTTCTTC.

The chain combines TRBV4-3 with TRBJ2-7, with 9 positions matching TRBD2. The CDR3 runs 17 residues. In germline, CDR1 is LGHNA, CDR2 YSLEER. The V gene end was trimmed by 0 bases and the J gene end by 3 bases; junction bases not matched to a gene: 9. CDR3 sequence (DNA): TGCGCCAGCAGCCAAGATCGGGGGTTAGCGGGGGTCTACGAGCAGTACTTC. Translation: CASSQDRGLAGVYEQYF.

The chain links TRBV2 to TRBJ1-1; the D is unclear. Trimming took 4 bases from V and 0 from J, leaving 9 bases between them. The CDR3 is 14 amino acids. The germline gives CDR1 SNHLY, CDR2 FYNNEI. The CDR3 DNA reads as TGTGCCAGCAGTGTCTGGTTCATGAACACTGAAGCTTTCTTT. Its translation is CASSVWFMNTEAFF.

The V call is TRBV9, the J call TRBJ2-3; perhaps TRBD2 as D (5 bases). CDR1 is SGDLS and CDR2 is YYNGEE in the germline V gene. The CDR3 has 15 amino acids. V lost 5 bases, J lost 5 bases, and 18 bases lay in between. The CDR3 DNA sequence: TGTGCCAGCAGTTCGAGCGGTCTCCGGGGAGATACGCAGTATTTT. It is translated as CASSSSGLRGDTQYF.

This clone was counted only a few times. The rearrangement links TRBV4-1 to TRBJ1-6, with D tentatively TRBD1 (5 bases). The ends were cut back, 4 bases at V and 4 bases at J, with 14 bases in the middle. Germline values: CDR1 MGHRA, CDR2 YSYEKL. The CDR3 spans 16 residues. Here the CDR3 DNA reads TGCGCCAGCAGCCGCAGCCCGGGGCCATATAATTCACCCCTCCACTTT. This translates into CASSRSPGPYNSPLHF.

The rearrangement uses TRBV7-6 and TRBJ1-5; D not certain. The CDR3 spans 15 residues. V shed 5 bases and J shed 3 bases, with 14 bases lying between them. CDR1 and CDR2 (germline): SGHVS, FNYEAQ. The DNA for the CDR3 is TGTGCCAGCAGCGGCGGGCCGGGCTTCAATCAGCCCCAGCATTTT. Translating gives CASSGGPGFNQPQHF.

The chain carries TRBV6-1 and TRBJ2-7, with TRBD1 as a possible D gene (6 bases). The CDR3 loop spans 16 amino acids. V was cut by 1 base and J by 1 base, with 14 bases left in between. Germline V gives CDR1 MNHNS, CDR2 SASEGT. CDR3 sequence: CASSEGPGQTSYEQYF. CDR3 bases: TGTGCCAGCAGTGAAGGGCCAGGACAGACGTCCTACGAGCAGTACTTC.

Here the CDR3 reads CATSRTGNTDTQYF. Here the CDR3 DNA reads TGTGCCACCAGCAGGACAGGGAACACAGATACGCAGTATTTT. This chain uses TRBV15 with TRBJ2-3, with 7 bases matching TRBD1. The trim removed 3 bases at V and 2 bases at J, leaving 2 bases unmatched. The CDR3 has 14 residues. Germline V gives CDR1 LNHNV, CDR2 YYDKDF (reference sequence).

The chain joins TRBV27 to TRBJ2-3; 7 bases map to TRBD2. Germline V lookup: CDR1 MNHEY, CDR2 SMNVEV (reference sequence). Germline trimming cut 6 bases from V and 1 base from J; bases unmatched to any gene: 19. The CDR3 has 19 amino acids. Here the CDR3 reads CASRGGVGTSDPRTDTQYF. Written as DNA, the CDR3 is TGTGCCAGCAGGGGGGGGGTTGGGACTTCCGATCCACGCACAGATACGCAGTATTTT.

The chain carries TRBV6-6 and TRBJ2-1, with 8 bases that match TRBD1. The CDR3 is 15 residues long. Germline values: CDR1 MNHNY, CDR2 SVGAGI (reference sequence). Unmatched junction bases numbered 9, after V lost 3 bases and J lost 8 bases. CDR3 residues: CASSYPGGPLDEQFF. The CDR3 DNA reads TGTGCCAGCAGTTATCCAGGGGGCCCTTTGGATGAGCAGTTCTTC.

V usage is TRBV28 and J usage is TRBJ2-7, with 7 bases identical to TRBD1. CDR3 length equals 13 residues. V shed 6 bases and J 3 bases; nucleotides not matched to a gene: 5. Germline loops: CDR1 MDHEN, CDR2 SYDVKM. The DNA of the CDR3 is TGTGCCAGCAGCCGTGGACAGGTCTACGAGCAGTACTTC. As protein: CASSRGQVYEQYF.

The chain is built from TRBV9 and TRBJ2-1, with 10 nucleotides matching TRBD1. The CDR3 has 16 residues. Germline V gene lookup returns CDR1 SGDLS and CDR2 YYNGEE. Trimming took 1 base from V and 1 from J; bases not matched to a gene: 2. CDR3 in amino acids: CASSVPGQGSYNEQFF. Written as DNA, the CDR3 is TGTGCCAGCAGCGTACCGGGACAGGGGTCCTACAATGAGCAGTTCTTC.

The gene calls are TRBV7-2 and TRBJ2-1; 12 bases agree with TRBD2. Losses at the gene ends were 6 bases for V and 12 bases for J; bases not matched to a gene: 12. The CDR3 extends over 15 amino acids. Per the germline V gene, CDR1 is SGHTA and CDR2 is FQGNSA. Here the CDR3 reads CASRRTSGMAVGQFF. In DNA, the CDR3 is TGTGCCAGCAGGCGGACTAGCGGGATGGCCGTAGGGCAGTTCTTC.

The chain has TRBV2 and TRBJ1-2; D uncertain. Deletions cut 9 bases from V and 8 bases from J, with 13 bases between. Germline V gene data show CDR1 as SNHLY and CDR2 as FYNNEI. This CDR3 is built from 11 residues. CDR3 sequence (DNA): TGTGCCAGAGGTGCGGGAGGCGGCTACACCTTC. It yields the protein CARGAGGGYTF.

This clone was picked up one time. V is TRBV5-1 and J is TRBJ1-5; D is uncertain. The germline CDR1 and CDR2 sequences are SGHRS and YFSETQ. This CDR3 spans 15 amino acids. The V end was cut by 1 base, the J end by 0 bases, with 8 bases between. The CDR3 here is CASSLWGNSNQPQHF. The CDR3 coding sequence is TGCGCCAGCAGCTTGTGGGGTAATAGCAATCAGCCCCAGCATTTT.

In its sample, this clone was seen once. V is TRBV18 and J is TRBJ2-2, with TRBD1 matching over 8 bases. V shed 5 bases, J shed 4 bases, and the junction held 6 bases outside the gene matches. The length of the CDR3 is 15 residues. Germline V CDR1 and CDR2: KGHSH, LQKENI. The CDR3 spells CASSLTGGRTGELFF. The CDR3 DNA reads as TGTGCCAGCTCATTAACAGGGGGTCGCACCGGGGAGCTGTTTTTT.